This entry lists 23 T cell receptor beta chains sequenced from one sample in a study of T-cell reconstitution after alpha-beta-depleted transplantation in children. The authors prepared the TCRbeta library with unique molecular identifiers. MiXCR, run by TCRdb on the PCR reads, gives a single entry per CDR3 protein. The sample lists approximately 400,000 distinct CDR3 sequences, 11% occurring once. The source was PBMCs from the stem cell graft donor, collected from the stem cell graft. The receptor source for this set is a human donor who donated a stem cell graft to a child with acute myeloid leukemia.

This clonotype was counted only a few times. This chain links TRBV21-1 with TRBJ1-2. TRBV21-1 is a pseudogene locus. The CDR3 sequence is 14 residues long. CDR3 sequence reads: CASSPHEASRGYTF. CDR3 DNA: TGTGCCAGCAGCCCTCATGAAGCCTCCCGGGGCTACACCTTC.

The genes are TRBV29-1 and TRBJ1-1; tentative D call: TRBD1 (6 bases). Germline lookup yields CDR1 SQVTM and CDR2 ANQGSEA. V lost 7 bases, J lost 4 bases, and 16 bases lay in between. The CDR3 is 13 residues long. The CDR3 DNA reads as TGCAGCGGATCGCAGGGGAGAGGCACTGAAGCTTTCTTT. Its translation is CSGSQGRGTEAFF. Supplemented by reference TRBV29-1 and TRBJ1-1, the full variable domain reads SAVISQKPSRDICQRGTSLTIQCQVDSQVTMMFWYRQQPGQSLTLIATANQGSEATYESGFVIDKFPISRPNLTFSTLTVSNMSPEDSSIYLCSGSQGRGTEAFFGQGTRLTVV.

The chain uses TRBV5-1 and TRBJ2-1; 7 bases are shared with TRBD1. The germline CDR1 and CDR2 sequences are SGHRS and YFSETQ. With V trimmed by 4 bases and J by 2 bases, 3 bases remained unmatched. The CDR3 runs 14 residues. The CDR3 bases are TGCGCCAGCAGCGGGGGACAGACCTACAATGAGCAGTTCTTC. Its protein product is CASSGGQTYNEQFF.

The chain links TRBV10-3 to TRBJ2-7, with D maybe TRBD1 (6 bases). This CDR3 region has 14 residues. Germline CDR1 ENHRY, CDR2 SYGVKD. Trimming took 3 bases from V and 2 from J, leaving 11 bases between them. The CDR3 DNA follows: TGTGCCATCAGTGATAATCGACAGGCCTACGAGCAGTACTTC. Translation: CAISDNRQAYEQYF.

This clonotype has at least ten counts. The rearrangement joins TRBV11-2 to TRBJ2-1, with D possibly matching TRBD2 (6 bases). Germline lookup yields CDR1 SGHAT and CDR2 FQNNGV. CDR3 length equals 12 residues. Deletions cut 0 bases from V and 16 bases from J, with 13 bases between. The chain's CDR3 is CASSLDTGVGFF. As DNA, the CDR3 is TGTGCCAGCAGCTTAGACACGGGAGTAGGATTCTTC. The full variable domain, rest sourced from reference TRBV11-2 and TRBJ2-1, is EAGVAQSPRYKIIEKRQSVAFWCNPISGHATLYWYQQILGQGPKLLIQFQNNGVVDDSQLPKDRFSAERLKGVDSTLKIQPAKLEDSAVYLCASSLDTGVGFFGPGTRLTVL.

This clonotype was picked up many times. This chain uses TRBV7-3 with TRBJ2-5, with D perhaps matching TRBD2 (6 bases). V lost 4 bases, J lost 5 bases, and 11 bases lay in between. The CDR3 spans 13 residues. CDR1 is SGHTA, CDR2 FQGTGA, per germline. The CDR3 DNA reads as TGTGCCAGCAGCTCAGGGCGGGGCGAGACCCAGTACTTC. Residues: CASSSGRGETQYF.

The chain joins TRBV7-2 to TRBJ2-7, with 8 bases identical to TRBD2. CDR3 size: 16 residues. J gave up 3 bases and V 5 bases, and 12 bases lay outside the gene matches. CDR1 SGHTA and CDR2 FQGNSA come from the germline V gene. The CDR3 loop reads CASSARAGVGFYEQYF. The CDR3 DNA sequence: TGTGCCAGCAGCGCCCGAGCGGGAGTAGGCTTCTACGAGCAGTACTTC.

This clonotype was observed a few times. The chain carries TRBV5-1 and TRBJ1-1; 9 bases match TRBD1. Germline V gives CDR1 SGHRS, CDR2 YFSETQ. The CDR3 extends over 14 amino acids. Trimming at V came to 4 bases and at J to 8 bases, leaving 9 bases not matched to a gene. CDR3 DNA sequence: TGCGCCAGCAGCCGGGACAGGGCTATCGCAGAAGCTTTCTTT. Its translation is CASSRDRAIAEAFF.

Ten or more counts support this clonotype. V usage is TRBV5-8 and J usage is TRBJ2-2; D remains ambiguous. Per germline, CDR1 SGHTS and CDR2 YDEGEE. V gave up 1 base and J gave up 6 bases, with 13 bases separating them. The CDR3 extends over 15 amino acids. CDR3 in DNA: TGTGCCAGCAGCTTGCCGGACCCTTACTCCGGGGAGCTGTTTTTT. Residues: CASSLPDPYSGELFF.

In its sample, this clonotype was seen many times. In DNA, the CDR3 is TGTGCCAGCAGTTACCCCCACGGACAGGGAGCCTCCTACGAGCAGTACTTC. It specifies CASSYPHGQGASYEQYF. This rearrangement joins TRBV6-2 or TRBV6-3 to TRBJ2-7; 8 nucleotides match TRBD1. V dropped 2 bases and J dropped 0; count of bases not matched to a gene: 9. Looked up from germline, CDR1 is MNHEY and CDR2 is SVGEGT. The CDR3 is 17 residues long.

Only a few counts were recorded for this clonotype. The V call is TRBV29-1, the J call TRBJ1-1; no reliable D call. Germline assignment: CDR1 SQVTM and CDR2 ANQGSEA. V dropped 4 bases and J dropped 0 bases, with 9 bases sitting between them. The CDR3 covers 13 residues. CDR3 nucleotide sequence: TGCAGCGTTGCGGCCAGGATGAACACTGAAGCTTTCTTT. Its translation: CSVAARMNTEAFF. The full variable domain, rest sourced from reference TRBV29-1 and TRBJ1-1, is SAVISQKPSRDICQRGTSLTIQCQVDSQVTMMFWYRQQPGQSLTLIATANQGSEATYESGFVIDKFPISRPNLTFSTLTVSNMSPEDSSIYLCSVAARMNTEAFFGQGTRLTVV.

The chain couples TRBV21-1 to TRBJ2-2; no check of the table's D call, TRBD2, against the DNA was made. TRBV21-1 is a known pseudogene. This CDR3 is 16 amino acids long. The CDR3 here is CASSKVPRGWPGELFF. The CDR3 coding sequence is TGTGCCAGCAGCAAAGTGCCCCGAGGGTGGCCCGGGGAGCTGTTTTTT.

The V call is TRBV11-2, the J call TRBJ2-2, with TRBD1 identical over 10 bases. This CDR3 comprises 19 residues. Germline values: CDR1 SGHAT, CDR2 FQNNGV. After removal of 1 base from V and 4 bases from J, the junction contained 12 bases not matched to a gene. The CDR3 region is CASSLGGVPTGGLTGELFF. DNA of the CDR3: TGTGCCAGCAGCTTAGGAGGTGTCCCGACAGGGGGCCTCACCGGGGAGCTGTTTTTT.

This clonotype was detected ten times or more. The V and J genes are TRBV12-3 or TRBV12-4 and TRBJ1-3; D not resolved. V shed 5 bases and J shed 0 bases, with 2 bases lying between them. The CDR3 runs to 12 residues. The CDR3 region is CASSISGNTIYF. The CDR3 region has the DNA TGTGCCAGCAGTATCTCTGGAAACACCATATATTTT.

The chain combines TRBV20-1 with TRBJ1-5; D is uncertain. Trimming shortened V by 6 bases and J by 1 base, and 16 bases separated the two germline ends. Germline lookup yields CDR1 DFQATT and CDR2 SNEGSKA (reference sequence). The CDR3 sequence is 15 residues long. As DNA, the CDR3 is TGCAGTGCCGAGGGTCGGTTTGGCAGCAATCAGCCCCAGCATTTT. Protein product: CSAEGRFGSNQPQHF.

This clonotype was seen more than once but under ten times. The CDR3 bases are TGTGCCAGCAGTACCGGGGGGGCCCCTGAAGCTTTCTTT. Residues: CASSTGGAPEAFF. This chain links TRBV6-5 with TRBJ1-1; tentative D call: TRBD1 (6 bases). The CDR3 extends over 13 amino acids. V was shortened by 5 bases and J by 6 bases, with 13 bases between the two germline ends. Germline V gene lookup returns CDR1 MNHEY and CDR2 SVGAGI.

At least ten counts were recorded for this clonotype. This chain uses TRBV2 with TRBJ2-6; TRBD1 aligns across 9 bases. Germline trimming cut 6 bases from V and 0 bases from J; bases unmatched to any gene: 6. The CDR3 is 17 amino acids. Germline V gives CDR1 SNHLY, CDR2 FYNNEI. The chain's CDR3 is CASRGGTGISGANVLTF. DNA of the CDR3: TGTGCCAGCAGAGGAGGGACAGGGATCTCTGGGGCCAACGTCCTGACTTTC.

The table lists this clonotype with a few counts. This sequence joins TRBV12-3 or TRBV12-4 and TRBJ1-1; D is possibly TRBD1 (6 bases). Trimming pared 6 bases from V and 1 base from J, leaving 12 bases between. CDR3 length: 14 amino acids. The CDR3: CASRRDRRNTEAFF. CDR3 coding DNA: TGTGCCAGCAGACGCGACAGGAGGAACACTGAAGCTTTCTTT.

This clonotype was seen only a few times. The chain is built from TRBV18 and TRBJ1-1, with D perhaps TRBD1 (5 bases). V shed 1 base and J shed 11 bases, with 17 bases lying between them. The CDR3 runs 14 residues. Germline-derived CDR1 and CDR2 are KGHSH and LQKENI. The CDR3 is CASSPREGPAGAFF. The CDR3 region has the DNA TGTGCCAGCTCACCACGGGAGGGGCCGGCCGGGGCTTTCTTT.

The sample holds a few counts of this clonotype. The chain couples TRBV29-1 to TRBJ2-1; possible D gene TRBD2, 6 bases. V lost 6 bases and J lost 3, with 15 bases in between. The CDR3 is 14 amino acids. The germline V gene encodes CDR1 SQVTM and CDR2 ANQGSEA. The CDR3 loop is CSVPRDSSYNEQFF. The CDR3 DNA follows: TGCAGCGTCCCACGGGACTCCAGCTACAATGAGCAGTTCTTC.

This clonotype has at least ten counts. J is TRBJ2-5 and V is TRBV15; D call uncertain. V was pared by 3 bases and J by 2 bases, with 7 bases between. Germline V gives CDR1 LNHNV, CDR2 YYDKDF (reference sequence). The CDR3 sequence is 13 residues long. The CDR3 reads CATSRAKQETQYF. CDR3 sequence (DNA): TGTGCCACCAGCAGGGCAAAGCAAGAGACCCAGTACTTC.

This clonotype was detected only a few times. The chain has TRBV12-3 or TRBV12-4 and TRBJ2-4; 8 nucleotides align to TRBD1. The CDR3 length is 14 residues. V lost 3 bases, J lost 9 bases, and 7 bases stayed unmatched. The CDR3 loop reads CASSFSGGRGIQYF. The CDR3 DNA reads TGTGCCAGCAGTTTTTCAGGGGGCCGGGGCATTCAGTACTTC.

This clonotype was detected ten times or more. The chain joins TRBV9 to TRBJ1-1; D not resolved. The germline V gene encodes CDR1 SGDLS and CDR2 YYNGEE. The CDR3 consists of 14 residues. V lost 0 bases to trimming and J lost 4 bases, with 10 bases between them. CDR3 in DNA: TGTGCCAGCAGCGTAGCCCCGGGAACCACTGAAGCTTTCTTT. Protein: CASSVAPGTTEAFF.